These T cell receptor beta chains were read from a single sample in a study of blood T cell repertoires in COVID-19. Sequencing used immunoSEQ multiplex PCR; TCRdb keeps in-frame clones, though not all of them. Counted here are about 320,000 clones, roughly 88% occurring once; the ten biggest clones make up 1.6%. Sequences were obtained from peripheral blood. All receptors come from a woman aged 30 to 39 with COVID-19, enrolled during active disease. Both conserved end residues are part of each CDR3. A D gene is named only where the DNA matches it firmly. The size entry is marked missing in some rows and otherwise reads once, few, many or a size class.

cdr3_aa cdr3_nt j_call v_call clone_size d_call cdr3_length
CASSSLAGGGELFF TGTGCCAGCAGCTCGCTAGCGGGGGGCGGGGAGCTGTTTTTT TRBJ2-2 TRBV5-5 NA TRBD2 14
CATSDSGTGYQPQHF TGTGCCACCAGTGATTCCGGGACAGGGTATCAGCCCCAGCATTTT TRBJ1-5 TRBV24-1 NA TRBD1 15
CASIDPGGGYGYTF TGTGCCAGTATCGACCCCGGGGGTGGTTATGGCTACACCTTC TRBJ1-2 TRBV19 NA NA 14
CASSAGQDYGYTF TGTGCCAGCAGTGCTGGGCAGGACTATGGCTACACCTTC TRBJ1-2 TRBV2 once NA 13
CASSVTSGTGFVETQYF TGTGCCAGCAGCGTGACTTCCGGGACAGGGTTCGTCGAGACCCAGTACTTC TRBJ2-5 TRBV9 NA TRBD1 17
CASSLGGIGSNQPQHF TGTGCCAGCAGCTTAGGAGGGATTGGAAGCAATCAGCCCCAGCATTTT TRBJ1-5 TRBV7-8 NA NA 16
CASSVRGTGNTIYF TGTGCCAGCAGTGTAAGAGGGACTGGAAACACCATATATTTT TRBJ1-3 TRBV2 NA NA 14
CASSPTSGDHEQYF TGTGCCAGCTCACCGACGAGCGGGGACCACGAGCAGTACTTC TRBJ2-7 TRBV18 NA TRBD2 14
CASSYRDYSPLHF TGTGCCAGCAGCTACCGCGATTATTCACCCCTCCACTTT TRBJ1-6 TRBV11-3 NA NA 13
CASSIMSTGELFF TGTGCCAGTAGTATAATGAGCACCGGGGAGCTGTTTTTT TRBJ2-2 TRBV19 few NA 13
CASSLLSEGASGRYEQYF TGTGCCAGCAGCTTGCTCTCAGAGGGGGCTAGCGGGAGATACGAGCAGTACTTC TRBJ2-7 TRBV5-6 NA TRBD2 18
CASSADRGRMNTEAFF TGTGCCAGCAGTGCCGACAGGGGCCGAATGAACACTGAAGCTTTCTTT TRBJ1-1 TRBV25-1 NA TRBD1 16
CASSGQYNEQFF TGTGCCAGCAGCGGACAGTACAATGAGCAGTTCTTC TRBJ2-1 TRBV27 NA NA 12
CSAPDRVYGYTF TGCAGCGCCCCGGACAGGGTCTATGGCTACACCTTC TRBJ1-2 TRBV29-1 few TRBD1 12
CASSPSGQGNQPQHF TGTGCCAGCTCACCGTCTGGACAGGGGAATCAGCCCCAGCATTTT TRBJ1-5 TRBV18 few TRBD1 15
CASSYGEQETQYF TGTGCCAGCAGTTACGGAGAGCAAGAGACCCAGTACTTC TRBJ2-5 TRBV6-2/TRBV6-3 NA NA 13
CASSRGAEGSGNTIYF TGTGCCAGCAGCCGTGGAGCCGAGGGCTCTGGAAACACCATATATTTT TRBJ1-3 TRBV5-4 NA NA 16
CASSIQGAPGYTF TGTGCCAGTAGTATTCAGGGGGCTCCGGGCTACACCTTC TRBJ1-2 TRBV19 NA TRBD1 13
CASSSPLRGHGYTF TGTGCCAGCAGCAGTCCCCTCAGGGGGCATGGCTACACCTTC TRBJ1-2 TRBV5-5 NA TRBD1 14
CASSYCRNQPQHF TGTGCCAGCAGTTACTGCAGAAACCAGCCCCAGCATTTT TRBJ1-5 TRBV6-7 NA NA 13
CASSQVTGGFGYTF TGTGCCAGCAGCCAAGTGACAGGGGGCTTTGGCTACACCTTC TRBJ1-2 TRBV3-1/TRBV3-2 NA TRBD1 14
CASSVERGNQPQHF TGTGCCAGCAGCGTCGAGAGGGGGAATCAGCCCCAGCATTTT TRBJ1-5 TRBV2 NA NA 14
CASSPGAWNTEAFF TGTGCCAGCAGTCCTGGGGCTTGGAACACTGAAGCTTTCTTT TRBJ1-1 TRBV6-4 NA NA 14
CASSLEGAGVDSEAFF TGTGCCAGCAGCTTAGAGGGGGCAGGGGTGGATTCTGAAGCTTTCTTT TRBJ1-1 TRBV7-2 NA TRBD1 16
CASSQDRGRSQPQHF TGTGCCAGCAGCCAAGACAGGGGCCGGAGTCAGCCCCAGCATTTT TRBJ1-5 TRBV16 NA TRBD1 15
CASTTGGQGYTF TGTGCCAGCACCACAGGGGGCCAGGGCTACACCTTC TRBJ1-2 TRBV6-5 NA TRBD1 12
CASTAFREGNNQPQHF TGCGCCAGCACTGCTTTCAGAGAGGGTAACAATCAGCCCCAGCATTTT TRBJ1-5 TRBV10-1 NA NA 16
CASSKRDTNQPQHF TGTGCCAGCAGTAAACGGGACACCAATCAGCCCCAGCATTTT TRBJ1-5 TRBV6-6 NA NA 14
CASSSRRESETQYF TGTGCCAGCAGCTCGCGGCGGGAGTCAGAGACCCAGTACTTC TRBJ2-5 TRBV11-3 few TRBD2 14
CASSRRDSGNTIYF TGTGCCAGCAGCCGCAGGGACTCTGGAAACACCATATATTTT TRBJ1-3 TRBV7-9 NA NA 14
CASSLGTGPGELFF TGTGCCAGCAGCTTGGGGACAGGGCCCGGGGAGCTGTTTTTT TRBJ2-2 TRBV11-2 NA TRBD1 14
CASSTTGGEGQPQHF TGCGCCAGCAGTACGACAGGGGGCGAGGGTCAGCCCCAGCATTTT TRBJ1-5 TRBV5-1 once TRBD1 15
CASSWKPGFGNSPLHF TGTGCCAGCAGCTGGAAGCCAGGGTTCGGGAATTCACCCCTCCACTTT TRBJ1-6 TRBV5-4 NA NA 16
CATSDPGTGVEDTQYF TGTGCCACCAGTGATCCCGGGACAGGGGTTGAGGATACGCAGTATTTT TRBJ2-3 TRBV24-1 NA TRBD1 16
CAWDSGIGYTF TGTGCCTGGGATTCAGGGATTGGCTACACCTTC TRBJ1-2 TRBV30 NA NA 11
CASSLGDRNEAFF TGTGCCAGCAGCTTAGGGGACAGAAATGAAGCTTTCTTT TRBJ1-1 TRBV7-3 NA TRBD1 13
CASSLYAGQVYGYTF TGTGCCAGCAGTTTATATGCAGGGCAAGTCTATGGCTACACCTTC TRBJ1-2 TRBV28 NA NA 15
CAISRYSVENTEAFF TGTGCCATCAGTAGATATTCGGTTGAGAACACTGAAGCTTTCTTT TRBJ1-1 TRBV10-3 NA NA 15
CASTWTVNNSPLHF TGTGCCAGTACGTGGACAGTAAATAATTCACCCCTCCACTTT TRBJ1-6 TRBV19 once NA 14
CASSRSGTGGPGNTIYF TGTGCCAGCAGCAGATCCGGGACAGGGGGTCCTGGAAACACCATATATTTT TRBJ1-3 TRBV11-2 NA TRBD1 17
CASSDSSGGIQETQYF TGTGCCAGCAGCGATAGTAGCGGGGGGATCCAAGAGACCCAGTACTTC TRBJ2-5 TRBV9 NA TRBD2 16
CASTLGGSASTDTQYF TGTGCCAGCACCCTCGGGGGGTCTGCTAGCACAGATACGCAGTATTTT TRBJ2-3 TRBV7-6 many TRBD2 16
CAISGATDRSTDTQYF TGTGCCATCAGTGGGGCAACGGACAGGAGCACAGATACGCAGTATTTT TRBJ2-3 TRBV10-3 once TRBD1 16